This T cell receptor beta chain was recorded in a study of beta chain features in type 1 diabetes. Study outcomes and limitations: At VDJ recombination sites, type 1 diabetes patients had fewer insertions and more deleted nucleotides.

The authors reverse transcribed all of the isolated RNA, so sequencing captured expressed TCRB transcripts. TCRdb's copy holds only in-frame clones and misses some; the assay was immunoSEQ multiplex PCR. Altogether approximately 300,000 clones are present, 11% being singletons, with the ten largest covering about 0.015%. The CDR3 spans 14 residues. Deletions cut 4 bases from V and 0 bases from J, with 12 bases between. CDR1 GTSNPN and CDR2 SVGIG come from the germline V gene (reference sequence). The sample holds a few counts of this clone. What it binds is not known. The chain recombines TRBV30 with TRBJ1-1; possible D gene TRBD1, 5 bases. The sample was naive CD4+ T cells from blood. The TCR originated in a woman in her twenties or thirties in good health. The CDR3 bases are TGTGCCTGGAATCAGGGTACTCTGAACACTGAAGCTTTCTTT. It encodes CAWNQGTLNTEAFF. Supplemented by reference TRBV30 and TRBJ1-1, the full variable domain reads SQTIHQWPATLVQPVGSPLSLECTVEGTSNPNLYWYRQAAGRGLQLLFYSVGIGQISSEVPQNLSASRPQDRQFILSSKKLLLSDSGFYLCAWNQGTLNTEAFFGQGTRLTVV.